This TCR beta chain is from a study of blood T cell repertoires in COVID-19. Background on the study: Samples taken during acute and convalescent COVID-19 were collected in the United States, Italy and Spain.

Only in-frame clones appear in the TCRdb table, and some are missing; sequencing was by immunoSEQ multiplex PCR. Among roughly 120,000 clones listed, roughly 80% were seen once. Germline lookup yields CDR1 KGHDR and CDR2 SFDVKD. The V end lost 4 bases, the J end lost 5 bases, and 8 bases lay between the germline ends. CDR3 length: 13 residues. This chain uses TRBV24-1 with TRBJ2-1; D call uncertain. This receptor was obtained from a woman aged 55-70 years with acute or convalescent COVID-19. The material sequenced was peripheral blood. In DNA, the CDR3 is TGTGCCACCAGTGACTCCCGGGACAATGAGCAGTTCTTC. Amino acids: CATSDSRDNEQFF.